A single sample gave rise to the 4 T cell receptor beta chains below, sequenced in a study of long-term antiretroviral therapy in people with HIV. The immunoSEQ assay was v3.0, run at survey level. TCRdb keeps only in-frame clones here, not all; method: immunoSEQ multiplex PCR. Of about 30,000 clones in the sample, 85% were seen once. Material: unsorted PBMCs, obtained 2.7 to 2.9 years before starting antiretroviral therapy. The receptors here all came from a woman in her 30s with HIV.

This chain joins TRBV2 and TRBJ2-3, with 10 bases aligning to TRBD2. Germline V gene lookup returns CDR1 SNHLY and CDR2 FYNNEI. The CDR3 is 18 residues long. J gave up 5 bases and V 6 bases, and 17 bases lay outside the gene matches. The CDR3 is CASRRELFSGGAVDTQYF. CDR3 bases: TGTGCCAGCAGAAGGGAGCTATTCAGCGGGGGGGCCGTAGATACGCAGTATTTT.

Regarding this clone: Within the sample, other DNA sequences also encode this same CDR3. J is TRBJ1-2 and V is TRBV29-1; D ambiguous. Germline CDR1 SQVTM, CDR2 ANQGSEA. The CDR3 consists of 10 residues. The V end lost 3 bases, the J end lost 4 bases, and 3 bases lay between the germline ends. The CDR3 DNA reads TGCAGCGTTGAGGGCTATGGCTACACCTTC. Protein product: CSVEGYGYTF.

This clone showed up just a few times. CDR3 sequence reads: CAISEGVYQPQHF. The CDR3 region has the DNA TGTGCCATCAGTGAGGGAGTTTATCAGCCCCAGCATTTT. The genes are TRBV10-3 and TRBJ1-5; no reliable D call. CDR3 length equals 13 residues. Germline CDR1 reads ENHRY; CDR2 reads SYGVKD. The V end was cut by 2 bases, the J end by 5 bases, with 7 bases between.

This rearrangement joins TRBV6-1 to TRBJ2-7; TRBD2 matches 9 bases. Germline trimming cut 2 bases from V and 4 bases from J; bases unmatched to any gene: 6. CDR1 and CDR2 from the germline V gene are MNHNS and SASEGT. The CDR3 has 15 amino acids. CDR3 DNA sequence: TGTGCCAGCAGTGAAAATGGCGGGGGGGGTTACGAGCAGTACTTC. Its translation: CASSENGGGGYEQYF.